By share, the clone carrying this T cell receptor beta chain ranks as medium-sized (0.01 to 0.1%). This CDR3 is 12 amino acids long. The germline V gene has CDR1 LGHDT and CDR2 YNNKEL (reference sequence). V lost 4 bases and J lost 11, with 12 bases in between. In TCRdb, the 5' RACE reads were re-called with MiXCR into one record per CDR3 protein. Of about 4,800 distinct CDR3 sequences in the sample, approximately 8% were seen once. The data were taken from a study of T cells after yellow fever vaccination. About the study: Each of the EM, EMRA, CM and Tscm memory subsets was sorted based on CD3, CD45RA, CCR7 and CD95. General study points: Clonotypes shared by both compartments, CD4 and CD8, made up a small share.

The clonotype was recovered from a man aged 30-40 years who received the YFV17D yellow fever vaccine. The gene calls are TRBV3-1 and TRBJ2-1; maybe TRBD1 (6 bases). The sample here was PBMCs, either bulk or a sorted T-cell subset (CD4+, CD8+, memory, or dextramer-sorted; not recorded which), taken 15 days after the yellow fever booster vaccination. The CDR3 protein is CASSPSGTKQFF. In DNA form, the CDR3 reads TGTGCCAGCAGCCCCTCCGGGACAAAGCAGTTCTTC.